This T cell receptor beta chain was sequenced in a study of OX40 agonist ivuxolimab in advanced cancers. At the level of the study: Each patient was given ivuxolimab into a vein every 2 weeks, at 0.01 to 10 mg/kg. People who had prior anti-PD-1, anti-PD-L1 or anti-CTLA-4 therapy could take part, and approximately 43% had some. Study outcomes and limitations: Relatively little clonal expansion, among the lowest observed, appeared in partial responders at 0.1-3.0 mg/kg. CD4+ and CD8+ blood T cells expanded clonally by week 6 at 0.1 to 3.0 mg/kg.

Remarks on this clone: As yet, its antigen is unknown.

Data came from immunoSEQ multiplex PCR; TCRdb stores just in-frame clones and leaves some out. Of about 66,000 clones in the sample, about 90% were seen once. J gave up 2 bases and V 4 bases, and 2 bases lay outside the gene matches. Germline assignment: CDR1 SGHVS and CDR2 FNYEAQ. The CDR3 loop spans 14 amino acids. The sample here was CD4+ or CD8+ T cells sorted from blood, taken in a trial of the OX40 agonist ivuxolimab. This chain links TRBV7-6 with TRBJ2-7, with 10 nucleotides matching TRBD2. The clonotype comes from an adult with an advanced solid tumor such as melanoma, head and neck, liver or kidney cancer. This CDR3 reads CASSSLAGPYEQYF. The DNA for the CDR3 is TGTGCCAGCAGCTCACTAGCGGGGCCCTACGAGCAGTACTTC.